This T cell receptor beta chain comes out of a study of identical twins. MiXCR, run by TCRdb on the 5' RACE reads, gives a single entry per CDR3 protein. The repertoire includes a few hundred thousand distinct CDR3 sequences, roughly 9.9% of them detected once, and around 3% sits in the top ten. On this clonotype itself: Its matching antigen is unknown.

Study findings and constraints: Model-predicted out-of-frame TCR alpha sharing fell below observed values in monozygotic twins.

All donors were healthy Caucasians. Germline V gene data show CDR1 as LGHDT and CDR2 as YNNKEL (reference sequence). V was shortened by 1 base and J by 2 bases, with 9 bases between the two germline ends. This CDR3 has 14 amino acids. Another study also made use of these data, one on yellow fever vaccine responses in identical twins.

The chain couples TRBV3-1 to TRBJ2-7, with a tentative D call TRBD1 (6 bases). This TCR was recovered from a young woman in good health. The sample consisted of PBMCs. The CDR3 nucleotides are TGTGCCAGCAGCCAAGGTGGACAGACCTACGAGCAGTACTTC. This sequence encodes CASSQGGQTYEQYF.